The 30 T cell receptor beta chains listed next were all sequenced from one sample in a study of cytomegalovirus exposure and HLA in healthy donors. It was with 60 Vbeta and 13 Jbeta primers that the PCR ran. Profiled with immunoSEQ multiplex PCR; TCRdb holds only in-frame clones, not every one. The repertoire holds about 160,000 clones, approximately 86% seen once, with just under 2% in the top ten. Source material: PBMCs. The receptors were sampled from a woman aged 18-29 years in good health and CMV-seronegative.

The rearrangement joins TRBV6-5 to TRBJ1-3; D possibly corresponds to TRBD1 (6 bases). The germline gives CDR1 MNHEY, CDR2 SVGAGI. Trimming took off 4 bases at V and 4 bases at J, with 17 bases between the two ends. The CDR3 loop spans 16 amino acids. The CDR3 bases are TGTGCCAGCAGTTTGGACAGTCCTTCAGGAGGAAACACCATATATTTT. Translated, it gives CASSLDSPSGGNTIYF.

The V call is TRBV9, the J call TRBJ1-1; a weak D match, TRBD1 (5 bases). The V end was cut by 2 bases, the J end by 5 bases, with 10 bases between. This CDR3 region has 13 residues. Germline CDR1 SGDLS, CDR2 YYNGEE. The DNA for the CDR3 is TGTGCCAGCAGCGTCGGGGGGGAGACTGAAGCTTTCTTT. Its protein product is CASSVGGETEAFF.

The genes are TRBV30 and TRBJ2-7, with 11 bases lining up with TRBD1. V shed 1 base, J shed 2 bases, and the junction held 4 bases outside the gene matches. Germline V gene lookup returns CDR1 GTSNPN and CDR2 SVGIG (reference sequence). The CDR3 sequence is 15 residues long. CDR3 loop: CAWSGGTGGAYEQYF. The CDR3 nucleotides read TGTGCCTGGAGTGGAGGGACAGGGGGAGCCTACGAGCAGTACTTC. Drawing the rest from reference TRBV30 and TRBJ2-7, the complete variable domain is SQTIHQWPATLVQPVGSPLSLECTVEGTSNPNLYWYRQAAGRGLQLLFYSVGIGQISSEVPQNLSASRPQDRQFILSSKKLLLSDSGFYLCAWSGGTGGAYEQYFGPGTRLTVT.

The chain couples TRBV7-9 to TRBJ1-5; possibly TRBD1 for D (6 bases). V gave up 8 bases and J gave up 7 bases, with 15 bases separating them. Germline loops: CDR1 SEHNR, CDR2 FQNEAQ (reference sequence). The CDR3 consists of 13 residues. CDR3 nucleotides: TGTGCCAGCGATGGGGGGGGCAGGCAGCCCCAGCATTTT. Protein sequence: CASDGGGRQPQHF.

The CDR3 nucleotides read TGTGCCAGCAGCTCCACTTCGGGGGAGACCCAGTACTTC. Protein: CASSSTSGETQYF. The chain employs TRBV13 and TRBJ2-5; a weak D match, TRBD2 (5 bases). Germline lookup yields CDR1 PRHDT and CDR2 FYEKMQ (reference sequence). The germline V and J ends were trimmed by 4 bases and 5 bases, with 11 bases remaining between them. The CDR3 sequence is 13 residues long.

In its sample, this clone was seen once. V usage is TRBV18 and J usage is TRBJ1-2; tentative D call: TRBD1 (6 bases). The germline V and J ends were trimmed by 3 bases and 8 bases, with 13 bases remaining between them. Germline CDR1 and CDR2: KGHSH and LQKENI. The CDR3 runs to 13 residues. CDR3 sequence: CASSPMGAEGYTF. DNA for the CDR3: TGTGCCAGCTCACCTATGGGGGCGGAGGGCTACACCTTC.

The chain is built from TRBV6-5 and TRBJ1-1, with 9 nucleotides matching TRBD1. The trim removed 6 bases at V and 4 bases at J, leaving 9 bases unmatched. CDR1 MNHEY and CDR2 SVGAGI come from the germline V gene. CDR3 length: 15 amino acids. CDR3 DNA sequence: TGTGCCAGCAGCCTATCCACGGGACAGGGCACTGAAGCTTTCTTT. Translated: CASSLSTGQGTEAFF.

The V gene is TRBV19, the J gene TRBJ2-7, with 13 bases fitting TRBD2. CDR3 size: 14 residues. CDR1 and CDR2 from the germline V gene are LNHDA and SQIVND (reference sequence). V shed 5 bases and J 4 bases; nucleotides not matched to a gene: 2. The CDR3 loop is CASSSTSGRYEQYF. The CDR3, as DNA: TGTGCCAGTAGTTCGACTAGCGGGAGGTACGAGCAGTACTTC.

The J gene is TRBJ1-6, the V gene TRBV5-5; tentative D call: TRBD1 (6 bases). V shed 4 bases and J shed 7 bases, with 18 bases lying between them. The CDR3 extends over 16 amino acids. The germline V gene encodes CDR1 SGHKS and CDR2 YYEKEE (reference sequence). CDR3 nucleotides: TGTGCCAGCAGCCTGAGGGGGAGTATACAAAATTCACCCCTCCACTTT. Translating it yields CASSLRGSIQNSPLHF.

This clone was recorded once. The V gene is TRBV11-2, the J gene TRBJ1-1, with D perhaps matching TRBD1 (5 bases). V was cut by 7 bases and J by 5 bases, with 17 bases left in between. CDR3 length: 14 residues. The germline V gene encodes CDR1 SGHAT and CDR2 FQNNGV. The CDR3 coding sequence is TGTGCCAGCACAGAGCTCCGGGGGAGAACTGAAGCTTTCTTT. Translation: CASTELRGRTEAFF.

V and J are TRBV27 and TRBJ1-1; 8 nucleotides line up with TRBD1. Germline CDR1 and CDR2: MNHEY and SMNVEV (reference sequence). The V gene end was trimmed by 2 bases and the J gene end by 7 bases; junction bases not matched to a gene: 9. CDR3 size: 15 residues. DNA of the CDR3: TGTGCCAGCAGTTTAAGTAGGACAGGGACTATTGAAGCTTTCTTT. It codes for CASSLSRTGTIEAFF.

This clone was counted once. This rearrangement joins TRBV5-1 to TRBJ2-7, with D unclear. From germline, CDR1 is SGHRS and CDR2 YFSETQ. This CDR3 is built from 11 residues. The germline V and J ends were trimmed by 0 bases and 6 bases, with 4 bases remaining between them. CDR3 nucleotide sequence: TGCGCCAGCAGCTTGGACGGCGAGCAGTACTTC. It codes for CASSLDGEQYF.

This chain uses TRBV7-9 with TRBJ2-1, with D uncertain. CDR1 is SEHNR, CDR2 FQNEAQ, per germline (reference sequence). Trimming took off 3 bases at V and 0 bases at J, with 3 bases between the two ends. The CDR3 has 13 amino acids. The CDR3 loop reads CASSLSSYNEQFF. Written as DNA, the CDR3 is TGTGCCAGCAGCTTGAGCTCCTACAATGAGCAGTTCTTC.

This clone came up a few times. This same CDR3 is encoded by further DNA sequences in the sample. This chain joins TRBV29-1 and TRBJ2-1; weak D call: TRBD1 (6 bases). V lost 4 bases and J 3 bases, leaving 10 bases between the germline ends. Germline loops: CDR1 SQVTM, CDR2 ANQGSEA. CDR3 length equals 13 residues. The CDR3 DNA follows: TGCAGCGTTGGTACAGGGAGCTACAATGAGCAGTTCTTC. Protein sequence: CSVGTGSYNEQFF.

The rearrangement joins TRBV2 to TRBJ1-1; 7 bases map to TRBD1. The CDR3 has 15 amino acids. Trimming cost V 5 bases and J 4 bases; bases outside gene matches: 10. Germline V gene data show CDR1 as SNHLY and CDR2 as FYNNEI. CDR3 DNA: TGTGCCAGCAGTCAACAGGGGAGTGGGGGCACTGAAGCTTTCTTT. It is translated as CASSQQGSGGTEAFF.

The genes are TRBV29-1 and TRBJ2-5; D possibly corresponds to TRBD2 (6 bases). V was pared by 2 bases and J by 5 bases, with 18 bases between. Germline assignment: CDR1 SQVTM and CDR2 ANQGSEA. This CDR3 has 15 amino acids. The DNA for the CDR3 is TGCAGCGTTGAACGTGCCGCGGGGTCTTGGGAGACCCAGTACTTC. Translation gives CSVERAAGSWETQYF. The entire variable domain, with the rest obtained from reference TRBV29-1 and TRBJ2-5, is as follows: SAVISQKPSRDICQRGTSLTIQCQVDSQVTMMFWYRQQPGQSLTLIATANQGSEATYESGFVIDKFPISRPNLTFSTLTVSNMSPEDSSIYLCSVERAAGSWETQYFGPGTRLLVL.

This clone was recorded once. CDR3: CASRTNSNYGYTF. DNA for the CDR3: TGTGCCTCCCGGACAAATTCTAACTATGGCTACACCTTC. This chain links TRBV30 with TRBJ1-2; D is perhaps TRBD1 (5 bases). From germline, CDR1 is GTSNPN and CDR2 SVGIG (reference sequence). The V and J ends lost 7 bases and 0 bases respectively, with 12 bases between them. The CDR3 covers 13 residues.

The J gene is TRBJ1-1, the V gene TRBV2; D perhaps matches TRBD1 (6 bases). Per the germline V gene, CDR1 is SNHLY and CDR2 is FYNNEI. Trimming removed 10 bases from V and 1 base from J, with 13 bases in between. This CDR3 is built from 13 residues. This CDR3 reads CATKTGGNTEAFF. CDR3 DNA: TGTGCCACAAAGACAGGTGGGAACACTGAAGCTTTCTTT. Together with reference TRBV2 and TRBJ1-1, the CDR3 gives the full variable domain: EPEVTQTPSHQVTQMGQEVILRCVPISNHLYFYWYRQILGQKVEFLVSFYNNEISEKSEIFDDQFSVERPDGSNFTLKIRSTKLEDSAMYFCATKTGGNTEAFFGQGTRLTVV.

The chain carries TRBV9 and TRBJ2-7, with D perhaps TRBD1 (5 bases). CDR1 SGDLS and CDR2 YYNGEE come from the germline V gene. This CDR3 spans 15 amino acids. With 0 bases removed from V and 6 bases from J, the gap between germline ends came to 16 bases. The CDR3 sequence is CASSVVDTRWGEQYF. CDR3 sequence (DNA): TGTGCCAGCAGCGTAGTGGACACTCGTTGGGGCGAGCAGTACTTC.

The chain recombines TRBV7-2 with TRBJ1-2; no clear D. Germline V gene data show CDR1 as SGHTA and CDR2 as FQGNSA. The CDR3 consists of 12 residues. Trimming took off 2 bases at V and 6 bases at J, with 7 bases between the two ends. The CDR3 nucleotides are TGTGCCAGCAGCTTATTGCAGAATGGCTACACCTTC. This encodes CASSLLQNGYTF.

The chain recombines TRBV28 with TRBJ2-5; D is undetermined. Germline assignment: CDR1 MDHEN and CDR2 SYDVKM. This CDR3 has 12 amino acids. Trimming stripped 2 bases from V and 12 bases from J, with 13 bases between. CDR3 sequence reads: CASSLTTSEKYF. DNA for the CDR3: TGTGCCAGCAGTTTAACCACGTCAGAAAAGTACTTC.

The chain has TRBV27 and TRBJ2-5; 15 nucleotides line up with TRBD2. Germline trimming cut 4 bases from V and 1 base from J; bases unmatched to any gene: 4. Germline CDR1 and CDR2: MNHEY and SMNVEV (reference sequence). The CDR3 covers 17 residues. The CDR3: CASSWTSGGAGQETQYF. For the CDR3, the DNA is TGTGCCAGCAGTTGGACTAGCGGGGGGGCGGGCCAAGAGACCCAGTACTTC.

The J gene is TRBJ2-2, the V gene TRBV7-8; D may be TRBD1 (6 bases). V was shortened by 5 bases and J by 3 bases, with 10 bases between the two germline ends. The germline V gene has CDR1 SGHVS and CDR2 FQNEAQ. This CDR3 is 14 amino acids long. In nucleotides, the CDR3 is TGTGCCAGCAGCAGGGACACCTACACCGGGGAGCTGTTTTTT. This translates into CASSRDTYTGELFF. Full variable domain (outside the CDR3, taken from reference TRBV7-8 and TRBJ2-2): GAGVSQSPRYKVAKRGQDVALRCDPISGHVSLFWYQQALGQGPEFLTYFQNEAQLDKSGLPSDRFFAERPEGSVSTLKIQRTQQEDSAVYLCASSRDTYTGELFFGEGSRLTVL.

The chain joins TRBV2 to TRBJ2-1; 8 bases agree with TRBD1. The CDR3 is made up of 13 amino acids. The V gene's germline CDR1 is SNHLY and CDR2 FYNNEI. Losses at the gene ends were 5 bases for V and 10 bases for J; bases not matched to a gene: 7. The chain's CDR3 is CASSMLQGGEQFF. CDR3 sequence (DNA): TGTGCCAGCAGTATGCTACAGGGGGGCGAGCAGTTCTTC.

A single count supports this clone. The J gene is TRBJ2-2, the V gene TRBV2, with D possibly matching TRBD1 (8 bases). Germline lookup yields CDR1 SNHLY and CDR2 FYNNEI. CDR3 size: 15 residues. V shed 6 bases and J shed 1 base, with 12 bases lying between them. CDR3 coding DNA: TGTGCCAGCAGGGGGGGGACAGGGAACACCGGGGAGCTGTTTTTT. It encodes CASRGGTGNTGELFF.

This clone is a singleton in its sample. The chain joins TRBV9 to TRBJ2-3; TRBD2 aligns across 8 bases. With V trimmed by 2 bases and J by 0 bases, 2 bases remained unmatched. Germline V gene sequence: CDR1 SGDLS, CDR2 YYNGEE. The CDR3 has 15 residues. The DNA for the CDR3 is TGTGCCAGCAGCGTGACTAGCGCAAGCACAGATACGCAGTATTTT. Translation: CASSVTSASTDTQYF.

The CDR3 DNA reads as TGTGCCAGCAGCTCGGGGGGACAGGGGACTGAAAAACTGTTTTTT. Translating it yields CASSSGGQGTEKLFF. The chain joins TRBV9 to TRBJ1-4, with 10 nucleotides matching TRBD1. Germline loops: CDR1 SGDLS, CDR2 YYNGEE. The CDR3 totals 15 residues. The junction had 7 bases not matched to a gene; V was cut back by 4 bases and J by 7 bases.

The chain has TRBV28 and TRBJ1-5; 11 nucleotides agree with TRBD1. The CDR3 is 15 amino acids. Germline lookup yields CDR1 MDHEN and CDR2 SYDVKM. Trimming at V came to 5 bases and at J to 5 bases, leaving 5 bases not matched to a gene. This CDR3 reads CASSPGDRGDQPQHF. The CDR3 DNA reads TGTGCCAGCAGTCCCGGGGACAGGGGGGATCAGCCCCAGCATTTT.

In DNA form, the CDR3 reads TGTGCCAGCAGCTACAGTCCGGGGGGCTCGGGAAACACCATATATTTT. Its protein product is CASSYSPGGSGNTIYF. The chain is built from TRBV11-2 and TRBJ1-3; D is perhaps TRBD1 (6 bases). Germline assignment: CDR1 SGHAT and CDR2 FQNNGV. Trimming took 4 bases from V and 4 from J, leaving 17 bases between them. The CDR3 length is 16 residues.

This rearrangement joins TRBV19 to TRBJ1-4; D call uncertain. Trimming cost V 5 bases and J 7 bases, with 17 bases left between them. Germline V gene lookup returns CDR1 LNHDA and CDR2 SQIVND (reference sequence). The CDR3 is 15 amino acids. This CDR3 reads CASSQSGRNVEKLFF. The DNA for the CDR3 is TGTGCCAGTAGTCAGTCAGGCAGGAACGTTGAAAAACTGTTTTTT.